The 12 T cell receptor beta chains presented below share a single source sample, sequenced in a study of cytomegalovirus exposure and HLA in healthy donors. The method was immunoSEQ multiplex PCR; TCRdb's version includes in-frame clones alone and lacks a portion of them. Counted here are under 200,000 clones, about 86% occurring once; the ten biggest clones make up 5% to 7%. The sample taken for sequencing was PBMCs. The origin of the receptors is a woman aged 30 to 39 in good health and CMV-seronegative.

About this clone: Germline is not matched at one junction end, which may reflect a read error. The same CDR3 arises from other DNA sequences in this sample as well. J is TRBJ2-1 and V is TRBV5-1; D is ambiguous. Germline loops: CDR1 SGHRS, CDR2 YFSETQ. There are 10 residues in the CDR3. The CDR3 DNA is TGTGCCAGCAGCTTCAGTGAGCAGTTCTTC. This translates into CASSFSEQFF.

The V and J genes are TRBV7-9 and TRBJ1-2, with D tentatively TRBD1 (6 bases). The CDR3 totals 14 residues. Trimming took 4 bases from V and 6 from J, leaving 15 bases between them. Germline CDR1 reads SEHNR; CDR2 reads FQNEAQ (reference sequence). The CDR3 spells CASSSSGGSHGYTF. The CDR3 DNA sequence: TGTGCCAGCAGCTCCTCTGGGGGCTCACATGGCTACACCTTC.

The V call is TRBV6-5, the J call TRBJ1-6; no reliable D call. With 2 bases removed from V and 3 bases from J, the gap between germline ends came to 11 bases. Looked up from germline, CDR1 is MNHEY and CDR2 is SVGAGI. This CDR3 is built from 16 residues. CDR3 nucleotides: TGTGCCAGCAGTTACGAGACTATGGACTATAATTCACCCCTCCACTTT. Amino acids: CASSYETMDYNSPLHF.

The rearrangement joins TRBV27 to TRBJ2-3, with a possible D match to TRBD2 (6 bases). Germline CDR1 and CDR2: MNHEY and SMNVEV (reference sequence). The CDR3 runs 12 residues. Between the trimmed V and J ends, which lost 5 bases and 9 bases, there was a span of 12 bases. In DNA form, the CDR3 reads TGTGCCAGCAGTGCATTTGCGGGAACGCAGTATTTT. Encoded protein: CASSAFAGTQYF.

With regard to this clone: Other nucleotide sequences from this sample produce the same CDR3. This chain connects TRBV4-1 to TRBJ1-2; 10 bases agree with TRBD1. V lost 0 bases, J lost 5 bases, and 3 bases stayed unmatched. This CDR3 contains 15 residues. Germline V gives CDR1 MGHRA, CDR2 YSYEKL. CDR3 region: CASSQDRQGAYGYTF. The CDR3 DNA follows: TGCGCCAGCAGCCAAGATCGACAGGGGGCATATGGCTACACCTTC.

This chain uses TRBV5-1 with TRBJ2-5; 7 positions match TRBD1. V shed 6 bases, J shed 4 bases, and the junction held 9 bases outside the gene matches. CDR1 SGHRS and CDR2 YFSETQ come from the germline V gene. There are 14 residues in the CDR3. CDR3 bases: TGCGCCAGCACGTCAACGACAGGGCCAGAGACCCAGTACTTC. It codes for CASTSTTGPETQYF.

The rearrangement joins TRBV14 to TRBJ2-5; 8 nucleotides match TRBD1. CDR3 length equals 16 residues. The trim removed 1 base at V and 5 bases at J, leaving 9 bases unmatched. Germline V lookup: CDR1 SGHDN, CDR2 FVKESK. CDR3 sequence: CASSQVRPGGYETQYF. DNA of the CDR3: TGTGCCAGCAGCCAAGTACGTCCAGGGGGCTATGAGACCCAGTACTTC.

The rearrangement links TRBV5-1 to TRBJ1-1; D gene uncertain. This CDR3 is 12 amino acids long. Germline CDR1 SGHRS, CDR2 YFSETQ. The germline V and J ends were trimmed by 3 bases and 6 bases, with 9 bases remaining between them. This CDR3 reads CASSWNTAEAFF. The CDR3 DNA follows: TGCGCCAGCAGCTGGAACACGGCTGAAGCTTTCTTT.

The chain links TRBV5-6 to TRBJ1-4; TRBD1 might be the D (5 bases). The CDR3 length is 14 residues. Germline assignment: CDR1 SGHDT and CDR2 YYEEEE. Trimming cost V 2 bases and J 8 bases, with 13 bases left between them. CDR3 loop: CASSFQGTREKLFF. The CDR3 coding sequence is TGTGCCAGCAGCTTCCAGGGAACGCGCGAAAAACTGTTTTTT.

The rearrangement uses TRBV6-5 and TRBJ1-5; D not certain. Trimming shortened V by 2 bases and J by 2 bases, and 4 bases separated the two germline ends. Looked up from germline, CDR1 is MNHEY and CDR2 is SVGAGI. CDR3 length: 13 amino acids. CDR3 sequence: CASSYKGNQPQHF. CDR3 nucleotide sequence: TGTGCCAGCAGTTACAAAGGCAATCAGCCCCAGCATTTT.

The chain recombines TRBV13 with TRBJ2-7; TRBD1 or TRBD2 may be the D gene (5 bases each). CDR1 and CDR2 (germline): PRHDT, FYEKMQ (reference sequence). The CDR3 is 14 residues long. The ends were cut back, 2 bases at V and 5 bases at J, with 13 bases in the middle. CDR3 in amino acids: CASSLPGTPHEQYF. CDR3 nucleotides: TGTGCCAGCAGCTTACCGGGGACCCCACACGAGCAGTACTTC.

V gene TRBV15 combines with J gene TRBJ2-7, with 7 bases matching TRBD1. This CDR3 region has 13 residues. Per the germline V gene, CDR1 is LNHNV and CDR2 is YYDKDF (reference sequence). V lost 5 bases to trimming and J lost 1 base; unmatched junction nucleotides: 2. The CDR3, as DNA: TGTGCCACCAGCGAGGGACAGTCCTACGAGCAGTACTTC. Translating gives CATSEGQSYEQYF.